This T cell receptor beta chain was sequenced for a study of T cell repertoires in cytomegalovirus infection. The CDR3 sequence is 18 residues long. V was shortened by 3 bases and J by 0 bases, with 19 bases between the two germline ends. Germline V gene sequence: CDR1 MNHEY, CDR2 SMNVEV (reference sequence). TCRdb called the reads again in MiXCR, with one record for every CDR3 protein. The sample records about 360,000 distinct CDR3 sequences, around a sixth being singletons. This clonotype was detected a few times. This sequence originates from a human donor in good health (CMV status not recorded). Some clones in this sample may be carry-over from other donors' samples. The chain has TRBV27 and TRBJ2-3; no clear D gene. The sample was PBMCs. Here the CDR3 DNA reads TGTGCCAGCAGTTTTTCCCCTCGCGGATACTCTAGCACAGATACGCAGTATTTT. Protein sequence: CASSFSPRGYSSTDTQYF.